These T cell receptor beta chains were read from a single sample in a study of cytomegalovirus exposure and HLA in healthy donors. The protocol was immunoSEQ multiplex PCR, while the TCRdb copy is restricted to in-frame clones and leaves out a portion. The top ten hold around 2.9% of the sample, which has some 220,000 clones, 77% seen once. Sequenced sample: PBMCs. The receptors were gathered from a woman between 55 and 75 years old in good health and CMV-seropositive. Each CDR3 is given with its conserved first and last residue. Each record gives: J gene, clone size, CDR3 length, D gene, V gene, CDR3 protein, CDR3 DNA. A D gene is named only where the DNA matches it firmly. A row's size may be missing; if present it is once, few, many or a size class.

TRBJ1-2 | once | 14 | TRBD1 | TRBV19 | CASSYTGQGIGYTF | TGTGCCAGTAGCTATACGGGACAGGGCATTGGCTACACCTTC
TRBJ1-1 | - | 15 | TRBD1 | TRBV28 | CASRSSGTGGMGAFF | TGTGCCAGCAGGTCCTCGGGGACAGGGGGAATGGGAGCTTTCTTT
TRBJ1-2 | - | 13 | - | TRBV28 | CASSLTTGYGYTF | TGTGCCAGCAGTTTAACTACTGGCTATGGCTACACCTTC
TRBJ1-2 | once | 14 | TRBD1 | TRBV5-1 | CASSPLTGVEGYTF | TGCGCCAGCAGCCCCTTAACAGGGGTGGAAGGCTACACCTTC
TRBJ1-5 | - | 13 | - | TRBV6-5 | CASSYSTGEAQHF | TGTGCCAGCAGTTACTCGACGGGAGAGGCCCAGCATTTT
TRBJ1-2 | - | 12 | - | TRBV6-5 | CASTTLRDGYTF | TGTGCCAGCACCACTCTCCGGGATGGCTACACCTTC
TRBJ2-5 | - | 16 | TRBD1 | TRBV5-1 | CASSFRDRGTSETQYF | TGCGCCAGCAGCTTCCGGGACAGGGGGACCAGCGAGACCCAGTACTTC
TRBJ2-3 | - | 16 | TRBD2 | TRBV18 | CASSPVLAGDTDTQYF | TGTGCCAGCTCACCAGTACTAGCGGGGGACACAGATACGCAGTATTTT
TRBJ2-3 | - | 13 | - | TRBV6-5 | CASSYFSPDTQYF | TGTGCCAGCAGTTACTTTAGTCCAGATACGCAGTATTTT
TRBJ1-2 | few | 13 | - | TRBV28 | CASSMAGNYGYTF | TGTGCCAGCAGTATGGCAGGGAACTATGGCTACACCTTC